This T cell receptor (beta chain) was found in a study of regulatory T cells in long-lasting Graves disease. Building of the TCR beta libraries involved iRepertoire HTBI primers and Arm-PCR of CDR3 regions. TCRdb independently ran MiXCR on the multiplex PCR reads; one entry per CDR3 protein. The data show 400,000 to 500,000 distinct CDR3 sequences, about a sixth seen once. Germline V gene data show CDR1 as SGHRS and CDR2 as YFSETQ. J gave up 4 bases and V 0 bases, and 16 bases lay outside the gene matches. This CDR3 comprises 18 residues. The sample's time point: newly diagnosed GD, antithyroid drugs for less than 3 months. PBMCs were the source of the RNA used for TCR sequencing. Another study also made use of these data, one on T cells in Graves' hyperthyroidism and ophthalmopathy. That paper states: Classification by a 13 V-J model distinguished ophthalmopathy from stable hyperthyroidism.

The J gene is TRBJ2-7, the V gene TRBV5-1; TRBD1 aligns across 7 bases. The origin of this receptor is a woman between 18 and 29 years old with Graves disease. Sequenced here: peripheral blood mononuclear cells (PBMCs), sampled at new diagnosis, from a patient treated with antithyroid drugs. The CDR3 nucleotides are TGCGCCAGCAGCTTGGCTCCGAAAAAAGGACAGGAACCGTACGAGCAGTACTTC. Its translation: CASSLAPKKGQEPYEQYF. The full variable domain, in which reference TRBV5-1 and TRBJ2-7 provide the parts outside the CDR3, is KAGVTQTPRYLIKTRGQQVTLSCSPISGHRSVSWYQQTPGQGLQFLFEYFSETQRNKGNFPGRFSGRQFSNSRSEMNVSTLELGDSALYLCASSLAPKKGQEPYEQYFGPGTRLTVT.